This T cell receptor beta chain was obtained from a study of post-analysis software for immune sequencing data. About the study: The cohort encompassed relapsing-remitting, secondary progressive and progressive-relapsing multiple sclerosis disease courses. General study points: Elevated frequency relative to controls characterized four or five TRBV segments in patients, TRBV5-6, TRBV5-1 and TRBV20-1 among them. The authors found that F measure strongly co-clustered same-batch samples. Multiple sclerosis patients showed significantly lower normalized Chao1 diversity than controls did.

Note on this clonotype: Its target is not known. A read error may produce the germline difference seen at one junction end.

Unique-molecular-identifier-tagged TCR beta cDNA libraries were used. Researchers reported roughly 510,000 cDNA molecules coming from around 1 to 9.1 million T cells. In TCRdb, the PCR reads were re-called with MiXCR into one record per CDR3 protein. This sample has about 500,000 distinct CDR3 sequences, with approximately 45% found just once. Germline V gene lookup returns CDR1 SQVTM and CDR2 ANQGSEA. CDR3 length equals 16 residues. V is TRBV29-1 and J is TRBJ1-1; D is undetermined. Input material: blood. This sequence originates from a girl aged 5-17 years with multiple sclerosis. CDR3 sequence reads: CGVERRHRRSDTEAFF. In DNA form, the CDR3 reads TGCGGCGTTGAACGGAGACATAGAAGGTCGGACACTGAAGCTTTCTTT.